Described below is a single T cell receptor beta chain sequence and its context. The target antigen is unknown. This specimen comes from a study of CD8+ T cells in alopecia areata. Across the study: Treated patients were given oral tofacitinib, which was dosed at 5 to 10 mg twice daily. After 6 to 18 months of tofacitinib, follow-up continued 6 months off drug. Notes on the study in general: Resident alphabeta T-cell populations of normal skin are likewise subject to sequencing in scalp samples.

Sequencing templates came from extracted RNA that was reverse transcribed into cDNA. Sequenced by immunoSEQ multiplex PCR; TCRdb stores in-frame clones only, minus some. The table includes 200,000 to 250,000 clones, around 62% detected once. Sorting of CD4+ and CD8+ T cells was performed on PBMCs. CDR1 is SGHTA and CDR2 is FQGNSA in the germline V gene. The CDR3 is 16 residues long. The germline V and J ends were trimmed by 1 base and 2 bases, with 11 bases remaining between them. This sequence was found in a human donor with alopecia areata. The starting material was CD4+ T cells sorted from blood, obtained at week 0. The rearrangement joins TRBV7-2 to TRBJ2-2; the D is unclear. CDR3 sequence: CASSLVSRRNTGELFF. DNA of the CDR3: TGTGCCAGCAGCTTAGTGTCGCGACGAAACACCGGGGAGCTGTTTTTT.